Listed here are 18 T cell receptor beta chains from one sample, sequenced in a study of T cell changes during pregnancy in multiple sclerosis. Clones were sequenced by immunoSEQ multiplex PCR, and TCRdb holds only the in-frame ones, with some missing. The table shows around 88,000 clones, with approximately 92% occurring only once. The sample consisted of peripheral blood, taken in the first trimester of pregnancy. These receptors came from a female donor with multiple sclerosis, enrolled in a pregnancy study.

The V and J genes are TRBV29-1 and TRBJ2-3; 9 positions agree with TRBD1. Germline CDR1 reads SQVTM; CDR2 reads ANQGSEA. With V trimmed by 6 bases and J by 3 bases, 4 bases remained unmatched. CDR3 length equals 13 residues. The CDR3 DNA is TGCAGCGTAGCCGGACAGGGGACAGATACGCAGTATTTT. Protein product: CSVAGQGTDTQYF.

The chain has TRBV13 and TRBJ2-7, with 7 positions matching TRBD1. Germline lookup yields CDR1 PRHDT and CDR2 FYEKMQ (reference sequence). There are 15 residues in the CDR3. V shed 5 bases and J 5 bases; nucleotides not matched to a gene: 12. The CDR3: CASSHFRQGKNEQYF. The CDR3 bases are TGTGCCAGCAGCCATTTTCGACAGGGAAAAAACGAGCAGTACTTC. Looking up the rest from reference TRBV13 and TRBJ2-7 gives the full variable domain: AAGVIQSPRHLIKEKRETATLKCYPIPRHDTVYWYQQGPGQDPQFLISFYEKMQSDKGSIPDRFSAQQFSDYHSELNMSSLELGDSALYFCASSHFRQGKNEQYFGPGTRLTVT.

The gene calls are TRBV28 and TRBJ2-5; weak D call: TRBD1 (5 bases). The V and J ends lost 6 bases and 1 base respectively, with 12 bases between them. The CDR3 is made up of 14 amino acids. Per the germline V gene, CDR1 is MDHEN and CDR2 is SYDVKM. The CDR3 DNA sequence: TGTGCCAGCAGCCCTGGACATTTCCAAGAGACCCAGTACTTC. Its translation is CASSPGHFQETQYF.

The CDR3: CASSFNQGLVVNEQFF. In DNA form, the CDR3 reads TGTGCCAGCAGCTTCAACCAGGGACTAGTCGTCAATGAGCAGTTCTTC. This sequence joins TRBV5-8 and TRBJ2-1; 8 nucleotides match TRBD2. Per germline, CDR1 SGHTS and CDR2 YDEGEE. J lost 6 bases, V lost 2 bases, and 10 bases had no gene match. The CDR3 is made up of 16 amino acids.

The chain is built from TRBV5-6 and TRBJ1-2; 7 bases are shared with TRBD1. CDR1 and CDR2 from the germline V gene are SGHDT and YYEEEE. Germline trimming cut 8 bases from V and 3 bases from J; bases unmatched to any gene: 4. This CDR3 region has 12 residues. Here the CDR3 reads CASGQAYYGYTF. CDR3 nucleotides: TGTGCCAGTGGACAGGCCTACTATGGCTACACCTTC. Drawing the rest from reference TRBV5-6 and TRBJ1-2, the complete variable domain is DAGVTQSPTHLIKTRGQQVTLRCSPKSGHDTVSWYQQALGQGPQFIFQYYEEEERQRGNFPDRFSGHQFPNYSSELNVNALLLGDSALYLCASGQAYYGYTFGSGTRLTVV.

The chain uses TRBV6-6 and TRBJ2-1; 14 nucleotides agree with TRBD2. Losses at the gene ends were 6 bases for V and 9 bases for J; bases not matched to a gene: 10. This CDR3 comprises 16 residues. CDR1 MNHNY and CDR2 SVGAGI come from the germline V gene (reference sequence). CDR3 sequence: CASRRTGTSGRGEQFF. In DNA, the CDR3 is TGTGCCAGCAGACGGACCGGGACTAGCGGGAGAGGTGAGCAGTTCTTC.

The V call is TRBV29-1, the J call TRBJ2-3; TRBD1 might be the D (5 bases). The CDR3 covers 14 residues. Germline values: CDR1 SQVTM, CDR2 ANQGSEA. V was shortened by 3 bases and J by 4 bases, with 14 bases between the two germline ends. The CDR3 loop reads CSVDYGQGADTQYF. DNA for the CDR3: TGCAGCGTTGATTACGGACAAGGGGCAGATACGCAGTATTTT.

This chain uses TRBV4-1 with TRBJ1-1; 9 bases map to TRBD1. Looked up from germline, CDR1 is MGHRA and CDR2 is YSYEKL. After removal of 6 bases from V and 0 bases from J, the junction contained 8 bases not matched to a gene. The CDR3 runs to 16 residues. The CDR3 loop reads CASREQGALLNTEAFF. DNA for the CDR3: TGCGCCAGCAGAGAACAGGGGGCTCTTCTGAACACTGAAGCTTTCTTT.

The rearrangement joins TRBV27 to TRBJ1-4; D is unclear. Germline assignment: CDR1 MNHEY and CDR2 SMNVEV (reference sequence). The CDR3 is 15 residues long. Trimming took off 4 bases at V and 8 bases at J, with 17 bases between the two ends. CDR3 bases: TGTGCCAGCAGTTCCGTCTTGGGTTCGAGGGAAAAACTGTTTTTT. It specifies CASSSVLGSREKLFF.

The V gene is TRBV4-3, the J gene TRBJ2-2; 7 bases are a match to TRBD2. This CDR3 region has 16 residues. Germline lookup yields CDR1 LGHNA and CDR2 YSLEER. V shed 0 bases, J shed 1 base, and the junction held 2 bases outside the gene matches. The CDR3 DNA sequence: TGCGCCAGCAGCCAAGATGGGGGGGGGAACACCGGGGAGCTGTTTTTT. It translates to CASSQDGGGNTGELFF.

This chain uses TRBV29-1 with TRBJ1-2; perhaps TRBD1 as D (5 bases). V was clipped by 4 bases and J by 7 bases, with 13 bases between them. The CDR3 spans 12 residues. CDR1 is SQVTM and CDR2 is ANQGSEA in the germline V gene. The CDR3 protein is CSVVGAASGYTF. The CDR3, as DNA: TGCAGCGTTGTTGGGGCCGCTAGTGGCTACACCTTC.

V and J are TRBV4-2 and TRBJ2-1; 10 bases line up with TRBD2. This CDR3 spans 14 amino acids. Trimming removed 1 base from V and 8 bases from J; junction bases left unmatched: 2. CDR1 is LGHNA, CDR2 YNFKEQ, per germline. CDR3 amino acids: CASSQGLAGYEQFF. The CDR3 DNA reads as TGTGCCAGCAGCCAAGGACTAGCGGGCTATGAGCAGTTCTTC.

This chain uses TRBV7-2 with TRBJ2-7, with D possibly matching TRBD2 (7 bases). The CDR3 covers 15 residues. The V end lost 5 bases, the J end lost 7 bases, and 21 bases lay between the germline ends. The germline V gene encodes CDR1 SGHTA and CDR2 FQGNSA. As DNA, the CDR3 is TGTGCCAGCAGCCGCGGGGGCGGCCAGGTGCGGGAGCAGTACTTC. It yields the protein CASSRGGGQVREQYF.

The rearrangement joins TRBV28 to TRBJ2-7; a possible D gene is TRBD2 (5 bases). This CDR3 has 15 amino acids. From germline, CDR1 is MDHEN and CDR2 SYDVKM. With 3 bases removed from V and 4 bases from J, the gap between germline ends came to 16 bases. Here the CDR3 DNA reads TGTGCCAGCAGTTTTCACGGAGCGGTGACTTACGAGCAGTACTTC. It yields the protein CASSFHGAVTYEQYF.

The chain uses TRBV5-4 and TRBJ2-3; D is unclear. CDR3 length: 14 residues. The V gene lost 3 bases and the J gene lost 6 bases, with 14 bases spanning the gap. CDR1 SGHNT and CDR2 YYREEE come from the germline V gene (reference sequence). The CDR3 DNA is TGTGCCAGCAGCTCTGCGCTTTTTCTTGATACGCAGTATTTT. This sequence encodes CASSSALFLDTQYF.

The chain has TRBV5-8 and TRBJ1-1; no clear D gene. CDR1 is SGHTS and CDR2 is YDEGEE in the germline V gene. The CDR3 extends over 16 amino acids. Trimming cost V 2 bases and J 0 bases, with 14 bases left between them. The CDR3 nucleotides are TGTGCCAGCAGCTTATGGGTTGGAGCCATGAACACTGAAGCTTTCTTT. Translating gives CASSLWVGAMNTEAFF. The variable domain in full, with the rest retrieved from reference TRBV5-8 and TRBJ1-1, is EAGVTQSPTHLIKTRGQQATLRCSPISGHTSVYWYQQALGLGLQFLLWYDEGEERNRGNFPPRFSGRQFPNYSSELNVNALELEDSALYLCASSLWVGAMNTEAFFGQGTRLTVV.

DNA for the CDR3: TGTGCCAGCAGTTTCTCCCGCTCGGGGGTCGGCAATGAGCAGTTCTTC. This codes for CASSFSRSGVGNEQFF. The chain uses TRBV27 and TRBJ2-1; possible D gene TRBD2, 6 bases. Germline-derived CDR1 and CDR2 are MNHEY and SMNVEV (reference sequence). The length of the CDR3 is 16 residues. V shed 3 bases and J shed 6 bases, with 18 bases lying between them.

The chain is built from TRBV7-9 and TRBJ1-1, with a weak D call TRBD1 (6 bases). CDR3 length: 14 residues. Trimming took off 3 bases at V and 6 bases at J, with 14 bases between the two ends. Germline lookup yields CDR1 SEHNR and CDR2 FQNEAQ (reference sequence). CDR3 sequence: CASSLAGTLAEAFF. CDR3 DNA: TGTGCCAGCAGCTTGGCCGGGACACTAGCTGAAGCTTTCTTT.